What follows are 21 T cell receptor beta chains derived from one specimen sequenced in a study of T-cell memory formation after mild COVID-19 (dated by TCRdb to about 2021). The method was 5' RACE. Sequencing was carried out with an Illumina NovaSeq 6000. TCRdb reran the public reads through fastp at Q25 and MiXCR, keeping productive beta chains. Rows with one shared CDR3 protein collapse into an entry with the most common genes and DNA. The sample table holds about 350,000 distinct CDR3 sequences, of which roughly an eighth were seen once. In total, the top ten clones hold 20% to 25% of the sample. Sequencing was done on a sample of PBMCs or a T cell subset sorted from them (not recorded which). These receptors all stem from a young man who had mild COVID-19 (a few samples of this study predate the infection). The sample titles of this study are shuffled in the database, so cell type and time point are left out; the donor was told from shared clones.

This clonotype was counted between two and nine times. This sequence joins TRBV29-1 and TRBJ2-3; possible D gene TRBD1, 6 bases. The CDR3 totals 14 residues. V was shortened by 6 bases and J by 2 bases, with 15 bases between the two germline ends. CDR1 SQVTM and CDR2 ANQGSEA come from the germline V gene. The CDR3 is CSVGALGSTDTQYF. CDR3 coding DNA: TGCAGCGTGGGGGCGTTGGGTTCCACAGATACGCAGTATTTT.

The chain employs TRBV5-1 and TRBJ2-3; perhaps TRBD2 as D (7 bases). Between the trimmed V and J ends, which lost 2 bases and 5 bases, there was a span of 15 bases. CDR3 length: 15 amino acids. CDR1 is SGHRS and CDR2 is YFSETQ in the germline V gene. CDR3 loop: CASSFWGGRGDTQYF. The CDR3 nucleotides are TGCGCCAGCAGCTTTTGGGGGGGCCGGGGAGATACGCAGTATTTT.

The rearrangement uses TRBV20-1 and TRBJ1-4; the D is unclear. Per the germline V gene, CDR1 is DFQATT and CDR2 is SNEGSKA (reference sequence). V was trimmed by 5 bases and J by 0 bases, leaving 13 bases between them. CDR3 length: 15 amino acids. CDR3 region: CSAPKPATTNEKLFF. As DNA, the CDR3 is TGCAGTGCTCCCAAACCGGCAACAACTAATGAAAAACTGTTTTTT.

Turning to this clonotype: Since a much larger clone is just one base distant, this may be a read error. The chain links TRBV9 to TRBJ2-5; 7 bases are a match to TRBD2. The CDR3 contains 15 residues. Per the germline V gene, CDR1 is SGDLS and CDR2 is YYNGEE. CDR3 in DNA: TGTGCCAGCAGCGTAGGCGGGGGATTCCAAGCGACCCAGTACTTC. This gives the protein CASSVGGGFQATQYF. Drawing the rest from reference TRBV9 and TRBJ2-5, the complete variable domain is DSGVTQTPKHLITATGQRVTLRCSPRSGDLSVYWYQQSLDQGLQFLIQYYNGEERAKGNILERFSAQQFPDLHSELNLSSLELGDSALYFCASSVGGGFQATQYFGPGTRLLVL.

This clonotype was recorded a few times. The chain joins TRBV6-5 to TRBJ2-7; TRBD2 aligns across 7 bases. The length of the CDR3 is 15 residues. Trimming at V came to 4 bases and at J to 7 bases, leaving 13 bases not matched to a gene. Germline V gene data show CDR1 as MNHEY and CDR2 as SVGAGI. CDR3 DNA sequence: TGTGCCAGCAGTTCTCGCGCGGGGAGGGCGCCTGAGCAGTACTTC. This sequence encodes CASSSRAGRAPEQYF.

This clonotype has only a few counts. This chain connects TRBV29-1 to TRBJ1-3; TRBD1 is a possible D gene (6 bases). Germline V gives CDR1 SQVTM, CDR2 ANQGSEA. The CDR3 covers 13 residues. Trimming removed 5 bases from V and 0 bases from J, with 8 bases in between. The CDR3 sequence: CSVQDSSGNTIYF. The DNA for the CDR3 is TGCAGCGTTCAGGACAGCTCTGGAAACACCATATATTTT.

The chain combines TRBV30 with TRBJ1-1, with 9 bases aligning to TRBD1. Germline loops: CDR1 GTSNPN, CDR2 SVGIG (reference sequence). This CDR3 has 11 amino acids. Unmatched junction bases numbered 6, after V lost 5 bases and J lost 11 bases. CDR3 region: CAWGQGMSAFF. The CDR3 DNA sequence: TGTGCCTGGGGACAGGGGATGAGTGCTTTCTTT.

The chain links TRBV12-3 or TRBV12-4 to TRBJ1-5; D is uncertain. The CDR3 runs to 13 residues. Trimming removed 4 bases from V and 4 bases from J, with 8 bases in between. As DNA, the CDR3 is TGTGCCAGCAGTTGGGAATTAAATCAGCCCCAGCATTTT. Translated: CASSWELNQPQHF.

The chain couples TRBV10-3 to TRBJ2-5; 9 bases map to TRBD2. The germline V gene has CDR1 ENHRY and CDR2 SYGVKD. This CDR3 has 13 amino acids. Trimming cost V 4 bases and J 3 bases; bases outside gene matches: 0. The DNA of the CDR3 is TGTGCCATCAGTGGCGGGGGGGAAGAGACCCAGTACTTC. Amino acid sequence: CAISGGGEETQYF.

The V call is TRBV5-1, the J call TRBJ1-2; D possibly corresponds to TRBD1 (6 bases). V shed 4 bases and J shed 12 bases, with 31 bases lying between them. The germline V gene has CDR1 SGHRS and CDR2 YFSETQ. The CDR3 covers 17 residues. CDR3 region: CASSPRTVGEIRGPHTF. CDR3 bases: TGCGCCAGCAGCCCCAGGACAGTTGGGGAAATCCGGGGTCCGCACACCTTC.

The CDR3 region is CASSQDVSGPSKNIQYF. The DNA of the CDR3 is TGCGCCAGCAGCCAAGATGTCTCAGGTCCAAGCAAAAACATTCAGTACTTC. The chain carries TRBV4-1 and TRBJ2-4; no clear D gene. Trimming took 0 bases from V and 3 from J, leaving 15 bases between them. CDR3 length: 17 residues. The germline V gene has CDR1 MGHRA and CDR2 YSYEKL.

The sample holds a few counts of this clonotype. The DNA of the CDR3 is TGTGCCAGCAGCCAAGAAGGACAGACAGACCAAGGCTACACCTTC. The encoded protein is CASSQEGQTDQGYTF. The chain employs TRBV14 and TRBJ1-2; D possibly corresponds to TRBD1 (6 bases). From germline, CDR1 is SGHDN and CDR2 FVKESK. This CDR3 has 15 residues. Trimming took 0 bases from V and 8 from J, leaving 16 bases between them.

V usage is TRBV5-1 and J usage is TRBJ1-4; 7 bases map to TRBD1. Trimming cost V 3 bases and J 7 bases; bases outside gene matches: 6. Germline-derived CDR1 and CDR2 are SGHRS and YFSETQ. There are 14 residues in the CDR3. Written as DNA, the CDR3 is TGCGCCAGCAGCTGGGGACAGTTGGGTGAAAAACTGTTTTTT. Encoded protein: CASSWGQLGEKLFF.

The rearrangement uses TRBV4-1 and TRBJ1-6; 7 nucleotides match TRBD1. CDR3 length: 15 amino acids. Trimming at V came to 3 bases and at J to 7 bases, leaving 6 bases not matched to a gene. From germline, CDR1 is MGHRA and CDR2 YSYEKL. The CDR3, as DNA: TGCGCCAGCAGCCAGGCCGGGACAGAGAATTCACCCCTCCACTTT. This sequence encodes CASSQAGTENSPLHF.

CDR3 DNA sequence: TGTGCCAGCAGACAATTGGACCTTCCTCTTCAGCCCCAGCATTTT. Translating gives CASRQLDLPLQPQHF. The V and J genes are TRBV2 and TRBJ1-5; D not certain. This CDR3 has 15 residues. V gave up 6 bases and J gave up 6 bases, with 18 bases separating them. CDR1 and CDR2 (germline): SNHLY, FYNNEI.

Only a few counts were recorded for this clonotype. The DNA for the CDR3 is TGTGCCAGCAGCCCCCGACCGGGGGGGCCGGGCAATGAGCAGTTCTTC. Translation gives CASSPRPGGPGNEQFF. This sequence joins TRBV11-2 and TRBJ2-1, with 8 positions matching TRBD2. Germline V gene data show CDR1 as SGHAT and CDR2 as FQNNGV. The CDR3 runs to 16 residues. Trimming took 5 bases from V and 6 from J; bases not matched to a gene: 12.

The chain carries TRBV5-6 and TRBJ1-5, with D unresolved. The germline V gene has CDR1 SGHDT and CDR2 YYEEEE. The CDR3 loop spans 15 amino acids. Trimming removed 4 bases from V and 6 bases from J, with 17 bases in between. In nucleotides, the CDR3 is TGTGCCAGCAGCCAAGGGCCACCCCGTGGTCAGCCCCAGCATTTT. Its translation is CASSQGPPRGQPQHF.

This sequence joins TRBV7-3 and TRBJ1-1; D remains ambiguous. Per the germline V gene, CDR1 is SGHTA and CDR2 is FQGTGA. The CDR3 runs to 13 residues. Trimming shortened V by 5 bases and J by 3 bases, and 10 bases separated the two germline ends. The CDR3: CASSRKTDTEAFF. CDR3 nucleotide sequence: TGTGCCAGCAGCCGAAAGACCGACACTGAAGCTTTCTTT. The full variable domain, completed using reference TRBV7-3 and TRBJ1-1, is GAGVSQTPSNKVTEKGKYVELRCDPISGHTALYWYRQSLGQGPEFLIYFQGTGAADDSGLPNDRFFAVRPEGSVSTLKIQRTERGDSAVYLCASSRKTDTEAFFGQGTRLTVV.

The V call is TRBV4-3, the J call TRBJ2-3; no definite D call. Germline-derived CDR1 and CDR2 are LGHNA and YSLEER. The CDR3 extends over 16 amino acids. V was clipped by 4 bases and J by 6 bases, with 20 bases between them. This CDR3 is CASSPSPLSLVDTQYF. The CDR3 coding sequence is TGCGCCAGCAGCCCGTCACCGCTCTCTCTCGTTGATACGCAGTATTTT.

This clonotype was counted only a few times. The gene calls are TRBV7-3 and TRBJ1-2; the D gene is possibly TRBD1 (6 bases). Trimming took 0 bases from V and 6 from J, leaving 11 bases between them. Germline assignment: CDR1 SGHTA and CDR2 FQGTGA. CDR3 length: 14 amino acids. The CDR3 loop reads CASSLTGRGDGYTF. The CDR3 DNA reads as TGTGCCAGCAGCTTAACGGGAAGGGGGGATGGCTACACCTTC.

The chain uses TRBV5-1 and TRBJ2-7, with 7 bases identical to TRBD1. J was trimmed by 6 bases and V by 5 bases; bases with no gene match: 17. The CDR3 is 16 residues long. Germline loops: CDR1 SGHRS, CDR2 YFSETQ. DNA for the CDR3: TGCGCCAGCAGGTCCACAGGGGTGTCGTGGGTGTCCGAGCAGTACTTC. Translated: CASRSTGVSWVSEQYF.